These T cell receptor beta chains were read from a single sample in a study of response to subunit inactivated influenza vaccine. MiXCR, applied by TCRdb to the RT-PCR reads, yields one record per CDR3 protein. The sample records over 400,000 distinct CDR3 sequences, about an eighth being singletons. The sample in question was PBMCs from blood, obtained 45 days after vaccination. These receptors were collected from a man between 45 and 60 years old who received an inactivated influenza vaccine. Both conserved end residues are part of each CDR3. D genes are given only for firm matches.

v_call: TRBV29-1
j_call: TRBJ2-5
d_call: TRBD2
cdr3_aa: CSAAGLAGAGETQYF

v_call: TRBV29-1
j_call: TRBJ2-5
d_call: -
cdr3_aa: CSAIMLDGGAETQYF

v_call: TRBV11-2
j_call: TRBJ2-4
d_call: -
cdr3_aa: CASSLSRKNIQYF

v_call: TRBV7-2
j_call: TRBJ2-7
d_call: TRBD2
cdr3_aa: CASSSSGGIYEQYF

v_call: TRBV5-1
j_call: TRBJ2-7
d_call: -
cdr3_aa: CASSPSGRVSYEQYF

v_call: TRBV5-5
j_call: TRBJ2-3
d_call: -
cdr3_aa: CASSQITDTQYF

v_call: TRBV9
j_call: TRBJ2-7
d_call: -
cdr3_aa: CASSGAFGYEQYF

v_call: TRBV23-1
j_call: TRBJ2-3
d_call: -
cdr3_aa: CASSHRGLNPQYF

v_call: TRBV25-1
j_call: TRBJ2-7
d_call: TRBD1
cdr3_aa: CASSAGTGLVEQYF

v_call: TRBV29-1
j_call: TRBJ2-2
d_call: TRBD2
cdr3_aa: CSVEEREGRTGELFF

v_call: TRBV28
j_call: TRBJ2-1
d_call: -
cdr3_aa: CASSRWGYEQFF

v_call: TRBV2
j_call: TRBJ1-1
d_call: -
cdr3_aa: CASSEIRGFAEAFF

v_call: TRBV6-5
j_call: TRBJ1-2
d_call: -
cdr3_aa: CASSYSRKGSYGYTF

v_call: TRBV20-1
j_call: TRBJ2-5
d_call: TRBD2
cdr3_aa: CSARADSGRKTQYF

v_call: TRBV28
j_call: TRBJ2-1
d_call: -
cdr3_aa: CASSLRSREQFF

v_call: TRBV18
j_call: TRBJ2-7
d_call: -
cdr3_aa: CASSPPGIYSYEQYF

v_call: TRBV4-1
j_call: TRBJ2-3
d_call: -
cdr3_aa: CASSQKSYTRTDTQYF

v_call: TRBV19
j_call: TRBJ1-1
d_call: -
cdr3_aa: CASNPRVNTEAFF

v_call: TRBV7-9
j_call: TRBJ2-5
d_call: -
cdr3_aa: CASSLKGPQETQYF

v_call: TRBV12-3/TRBV12-4
j_call: TRBJ1-5
d_call: -
cdr3_aa: CASSSGTFYSNQPQHF

v_call: TRBV5-5
j_call: TRBJ1-2
d_call: -
cdr3_aa: CASSLADGTNYGYTF

v_call: TRBV12-3/TRBV12-4
j_call: TRBJ2-3
d_call: -
cdr3_aa: CASTLGGTDTQYF

v_call: TRBV28
j_call: TRBJ2-3
d_call: TRBD2
cdr3_aa: CASSSAPPGLAGTDTQYF